Detailed here is one T cell receptor beta chain. Its antigen is unidentified. The sample originates from a study of T cell responses to AZD1222 COVID-19 vaccine. Study in general: Samples with a second dose at about 4 or about 12 weeks were pooled together. Overall study results and limits: It was only 6 or 7 AZD1222 recipients who were seropositive at baseline. Possibly, clonal diversity was underestimated; donors were largely white British and included more females. The study reported that nearly half of spike-specific TCRs target unmutated variant regions.

Measured with immunoSEQ multiplex PCR; TCRdb has only the in-frame clones, and not every one. The data contain some 110,000 clones, roughly 91% of them seen just once; the ten biggest clones take up about 9.1%. V was pared by 1 base and J by 7 bases, with 6 bases of the junction left unmatched. CDR1 is LGHNA, CDR2 YNFKEQ, per germline. This CDR3 is built from 15 residues. The V and J genes are TRBV4-2 and TRBJ2-2, with 7 bases aligning to TRBD2. The sequence was obtained from an adult in good health. Here the sequenced sample was peripheral blood, taken on day 0 of AZD1222 vaccination. CDR3 nucleotide sequence: TGTGCCAGCAGCCAAGCCGCCCGCGGGAGCGGGGAGCTGTTTTTT. It is translated as CASSQAARGSGELFF.